A single sample is the source of the 30 T cell receptor beta chains below, sequenced in a study of T cells in Graves' hyperthyroidism and ophthalmopathy (dated by TCRdb to about 2019). The library came from multiplex PCR. Sequenced using an Illumina HiSeq 2000. Amplification of TCR beta CDR3 regions was carried out from RNA transcripts. For the first round of RT-PCR on the TCR CDR3, the HTBI primer set was used together with the Qiagen OneStep RT-PCR kit. Starting from the raw public reads, TCRdb applied fastp trimming at Q25, assembled clones with MiXCR and retained in-frame beta chains. Each CDR3 protein appears once, grouped with its most common genes and DNA. The sample has about 700,000 distinct CDR3 sequences on record, about 45% of them singletons. The biggest ten clones account for 6.5% to 9% of the sample. The sequenced sample consisted of peripheral blood or thyroid tissue (not recorded which). All receptors derive from an adult man with Graves' disease, either hyperthyroidism or ophthalmopathy (not recorded which).

In this sample, this clonotype turned up many times. Written as DNA, the CDR3 is TGTGCCAGTGGACTCCAACAAGAGACCCAGTACTTC. It encodes CASGLQQETQYF. The chain employs TRBV11-2 and TRBJ2-5; D might be TRBD2 (5 bases). The CDR3 has 12 residues. Germline values: CDR1 SGHAT, CDR2 FQNNGV. The ends were cut back, 9 bases at V and 2 bases at J, with 10 bases in the middle.

J is TRBJ1-1 and V is TRBV20-1, with D perhaps matching TRBD1 (6 bases). Trimming took off 4 bases at V and 0 bases at J, with 9 bases between the two ends. This CDR3 is built from 13 residues. Germline loops: CDR1 DFQATT, CDR2 SNEGSKA (reference sequence). The CDR3 loop is CSANGGMNTEAFF. The CDR3 DNA sequence: TGCAGTGCTAATGGGGGCATGAACACTGAAGCTTTCTTT.

The V and J genes are TRBV29-1 and TRBJ2-2; D not resolved. Germline V gene lookup returns CDR1 SQVTM and CDR2 ANQGSEA. V lost 1 base, J lost 7 bases, and 4 bases lay in between. The CDR3 extends over 11 amino acids. The CDR3: CSVEVDGELFF. CDR3 coding DNA: TGCAGCGTTGAAGTCGACGGGGAGCTGTTTTTT.

With respect to this clonotype: A much bigger clone sits one base away, suggesting this may be a read error. This sequence joins TRBV7-9 and TRBJ1-5; no definite D call. Germline V gives CDR1 SEHNR, CDR2 FQNEAQ (reference sequence). CDR3 size: 12 residues. CDR3 protein: CAGSLVNQPQHF. The CDR3 DNA follows: TGTGCCGGCAGCTTGGTCAATCAGCCCCAGCATTTT.

This sequence joins TRBV2 and TRBJ1-1, with no clear D. The CDR3 runs to 12 residues. The germline CDR1 and CDR2 sequences are SNHLY and FYNNEI. V shed 3 bases and J shed 8 bases, with 10 bases lying between them. This chain's CDR3 is CASSETPPEAFF. In DNA, the CDR3 is TGTGCCAGCAGTGAGACGCCGCCGGAAGCTTTCTTT.

With regard to this clonotype: A clone one base away is much larger, so this may be a read error. The V call is TRBV10-2, the J call TRBJ2-5; TRBD2 agrees at 8 bases. Per germline, CDR1 WSHSY and CDR2 SAAADI. J gave up 3 bases and V 4 bases, and 10 bases lay outside the gene matches. The CDR3 extends over 16 amino acids. In DNA form, the CDR3 reads TGCGCCAGCAGTGGAGGGGAGACTAGCGAAGAAGAGACCCAGTACTTC. Translation gives CASSGGETSEEETQYF.

This sequence joins TRBV20-1 and TRBJ1-1; D uncertain. The CDR3 contains 15 residues. The V end was cut by 0 bases, the J end by 2 bases, with 13 bases between. Germline CDR1 reads DFQATT; CDR2 reads SNEGSKA (reference sequence). CDR3 protein: CSARDPRRTNTEAFF. The CDR3 DNA reads as TGCAGTGCTAGAGATCCCAGGAGAACCAACACTGAAGCTTTCTTT.

J is TRBJ2-5 and V is TRBV29-1, with D possibly being TRBD2 (6 bases). Trimming stripped 8 bases from V and 1 base from J, with 14 bases between. Germline-derived CDR1 and CDR2 are SQVTM and ANQGSEA. The CDR3 is 13 residues long. In DNA form, the CDR3 reads TGCAGCTTGGGCGGGAACTCCCAAGAGACCCAGTACTTC. It codes for CSLGGNSQETQYF. The whole variable domain, filled in from reference TRBV29-1 and TRBJ2-5, reads SAVISQKPSRDICQRGTSLTIQCQVDSQVTMMFWYRQQPGQSLTLIATANQGSEATYESGFVIDKFPISRPNLTFSTLTVSNMSPEDSSIYLCSLGGNSQETQYFGPGTRLLVL.

This chain uses TRBV2 with TRBJ1-6; 10 nucleotides match TRBD1. The CDR3 runs 13 residues. Germline V gene data show CDR1 as SNHLY and CDR2 as FYNNEI. The trim removed 9 bases at V and 8 bases at J, leaving 4 bases unmatched. CDR3 in amino acids: CASSGTGDSPLHF. In DNA form, the CDR3 reads TGTGCCAGTAGCGGGACAGGGGATTCACCCCTCCACTTT. The variable domain in full, with the rest retrieved from reference TRBV2 and TRBJ1-6, is EPEVTQTPSHQVTQMGQEVILRCVPISNHLYFYWYRQILGQKVEFLVSFYNNEISEKSEIFDDQFSVERPDGSNFTLKIRSTKLEDSAMYFCASSGTGDSPLHFGNGTRLTVT.

The gene calls are TRBV20-1 and TRBJ2-7; no clear D gene. This CDR3 comprises 14 residues. Looked up from germline, CDR1 is DFQATT and CDR2 is SNEGSKA (reference sequence). V was shortened by 0 bases and J by 0 bases, with 9 bases between the two germline ends. The DNA for the CDR3 is TGCAGTGCTAGAGAGCAAGGGTCCTCCTACGAGCAGTACTTC. This translates into CSAREQGSSYEQYF.

As to this clonotype: A much larger clonotype is one base distant, so this may be a read error. The chain recombines TRBV6-5 with TRBJ2-5, with D perhaps TRBD1 (5 bases). This CDR3 is 13 amino acids long. CDR1 and CDR2 from the germline V gene are MNHEY and SVGAGI. V lost 9 bases and J 5 bases, leaving 16 bases between the germline ends. In nucleotides, the CDR3 is TGTGCCAGAAGCCCCGGACAAAGGGAGACCCAGTACTTC. Translated, it gives CARSPGQRETQYF.

This clonotype was observed at least ten times. The CDR3 nucleotides read TGTGCCACCAGTGATTCTGGGAGCAGCTATGGCTACACCTTC. It encodes CATSDSGSSYGYTF. V gene TRBV24-1 combines with J gene TRBJ1-2; D uncertain. This CDR3 is 14 amino acids long. Between the trimmed V and J ends, which lost 2 bases and 4 bases, there was a span of 10 bases. In germline, CDR1 is KGHDR, CDR2 SFDVKD.

This clonotype was seen repeatedly, ten times or more. J is TRBJ1-1 and V is TRBV10-3; 8 bases fit TRBD1. This CDR3 is 14 amino acids long. Germline assignment: CDR1 ENHRY and CDR2 SYGVKD. Trimming removed 3 bases from V and 4 bases from J; junction bases left unmatched: 4. CDR3 amino acids: CAISEPDRGTEAFF. The DNA of the CDR3 is TGTGCCATCAGTGAACCAGACAGGGGCACTGAAGCTTTCTTT.

The CDR3 region has the DNA TGTGCCAGCAGCTCGACAGACAAACCTGAAGCTTTCTTT. Translated, it gives CASSSTDKPEAFF. This chain connects TRBV5-5 to TRBJ1-1; maybe TRBD1 (5 bases). CDR3 length equals 13 residues. Germline CDR1 SGHKS, CDR2 YYEKEE (reference sequence). V was trimmed by 3 bases and J by 6 bases, leaving 12 bases between them.

This chain connects TRBV7-9 to TRBJ2-1, with 7 bases lining up with TRBD2. V lost 1 base and J lost 3; bases outside the gene matches: 0. CDR1 SEHNR and CDR2 FQNEAQ come from the germline V gene (reference sequence). This CDR3 region has 14 residues. The CDR3 spells CASSLGGGYNEQFF. The CDR3 DNA reads TGTGCCAGCAGCTTAGGCGGGGGCTACAATGAGCAGTTCTTC.

This clonotype was found a few times. V and J are TRBV7-3 and TRBJ1-1; D uncertain. Trimming took 1 base from V and 0 from J, leaving 9 bases between them. The CDR3 contains 15 residues. CDR1 is SGHTA, CDR2 FQGTGA, per germline. CDR3 coding DNA: TGTGCCAGCAGCTTAAGTGGAGCCTTGAACACTGAAGCTTTCTTT. It codes for CASSLSGALNTEAFF. The full variable domain, rest sourced from reference TRBV7-3 and TRBJ1-1, is GAGVSQTPSNKVTEKGKYVELRCDPISGHTALYWYRQSLGQGPEFLIYFQGTGAADDSGLPNDRFFAVRPEGSVSTLKIQRTERGDSAVYLCASSLSGALNTEAFFGQGTRLTVV.

The chain is built from TRBV25-1 and TRBJ1-3; TRBD1 agrees at 8 bases. Per the germline V gene, CDR1 is MGHDK and CDR2 is SYGVNS. Unmatched junction bases numbered 11, after V lost 0 bases and J lost 4 bases. The CDR3 contains 18 residues. DNA of the CDR3: TGTGCCAGCAGTGAATATTTGGGGCAGGGGGCGGACGGAAACACCATATATTTT. It is translated as CASSEYLGQGADGNTIYF.

The chain links TRBV29-1 to TRBJ1-5; D gene ambiguous. The germline gives CDR1 SQVTM, CDR2 ANQGSEA. This CDR3 region has 15 residues. V dropped 4 bases and J dropped 2 bases, with 15 bases sitting between them. CDR3 nucleotides: TGCAGCGTTGCCGAGACGGGAAATGGCAATCAGCCCCAGCATTTT. It is translated as CSVAETGNGNQPQHF.

The rearrangement links TRBV29-1 to TRBJ2-7; TRBD1 agrees at 9 bases. Germline-derived CDR1 and CDR2 are SQVTM and ANQGSEA. The junction had 6 bases not matched to a gene; V was cut back by 7 bases and J by 5 bases. This CDR3 is built from 12 residues. For the CDR3, the DNA is TGCAGCGGACTGGGACAGGGCCACGAGCAGTACTTC. This translates into CSGLGQGHEQYF.

CDR3 protein: CASSLTAGGYTF. The DNA for the CDR3 is TGTGCCAGCAGCCTCACGGCAGGTGGCTACACCTTC. The chain links TRBV13 to TRBJ1-2; D gene unclear. The germline V gene encodes CDR1 PRHDT and CDR2 FYEKMQ (reference sequence). This CDR3 is 12 amino acids long. Trimming left V 5 bases short and J 7 bases short, with 11 bases between.

The sample holds many counts of this clonotype. The chain links TRBV7-9 to TRBJ2-7, with D perhaps TRBD1 or TRBD2 (7 bases each). Germline-derived CDR1 and CDR2 are SEHNR and FQNEAQ (reference sequence). Trimming left V 5 bases short and J 5 bases short, with 19 bases between. The CDR3 extends over 15 amino acids. This CDR3 reads CASSPPSGTAHEQYF. The CDR3 region has the DNA TGTGCCAGCAGCCCCCCGAGCGGGACAGCTCACGAGCAGTACTTC.

The chain has TRBV7-9 and TRBJ1-1; 9 bases fit TRBD1. The CDR3 loop spans 17 amino acids. Germline loops: CDR1 SEHNR, CDR2 FQNEAQ (reference sequence). Trimming removed 5 bases from V and 0 bases from J; junction bases left unmatched: 10. CDR3 amino acids: CASSLIGQGLMNTEAFF. The CDR3 DNA follows: TGTGCCAGCAGCCTGATCGGACAGGGGTTGATGAACACTGAAGCTTTCTTT.

This clonotype was seen ten or more times. This chain joins TRBV7-9 and TRBJ1-1; D is ambiguous. Trimming cost V 3 bases and J 0 bases, with 8 bases left between them. The CDR3 contains 14 residues. Germline CDR1 is SEHNR and CDR2 is FQNEAQ (reference sequence). CDR3 loop: CASSLGNVNTEAFF. CDR3 nucleotides: TGTGCCAGCAGCTTGGGGAACGTGAACACTGAAGCTTTCTTT.

The chain recombines TRBV7-2 with TRBJ2-3, with 12 bases fitting TRBD2. The CDR3 sequence is 15 residues long. Germline lookup yields CDR1 SGHTA and CDR2 FQGNSA. The junction had 5 bases not matched to a gene; V was cut back by 5 bases and J by 5 bases. The CDR3 DNA reads as TGTGCCAGCAGCCCGCCGGGACTAGCGGGAGATACGCAGTATTTT. Its protein product is CASSPPGLAGDTQYF. The full variable domain, its missing parts supplied by reference TRBV7-2 and TRBJ2-3, is GAGVSQSPSNKVTEKGKDVELRCDPISGHTALYWYRQSLGQGLEFLIYFQGNSAPDKSGLPSDRFSAERTGGSVSTLTIQRTQQEDSAVYLCASSPPGLAGDTQYFGPGTRLTVL.

The chain recombines TRBV5-1 with TRBJ2-2; 9 positions agree with TRBD2. This CDR3 is 16 amino acids long. The junction had 4 bases not matched to a gene; V was cut back by 0 bases and J by 4 bases. The germline V gene has CDR1 SGHRS and CDR2 YFSETQ. The CDR3 bases are TGCGCCAGCAGCTTGGCGAGCGGGAGGATCACCGGGGAGCTGTTTTTT. It translates to CASSLASGRITGELFF.

This clonotype was observed at least ten times. J is TRBJ1-2 and V is TRBV24-1; tentative D call: TRBD1 (5 bases). Trimming took off 2 bases at V and 2 bases at J, with 5 bases between the two ends. Per the germline V gene, CDR1 is KGHDR and CDR2 is SFDVKD. This CDR3 contains 13 residues. The CDR3: CATSDYRNYGYTF. CDR3 DNA sequence: TGTGCCACCAGTGATTACAGGAACTATGGCTACACCTTC.

This clonotype was counted a few times. The V and J genes are TRBV20-1 and TRBJ2-5, with 8 positions matching TRBD2. The CDR3 spans 15 residues. The V segment lost 0 bases and the J segment 1 base; nucleotides outside the gene matches: 4. CDR1 and CDR2 (germline): DFQATT, SNEGSKA (reference sequence). The CDR3 coding sequence is TGCAGTGCTAGAGAGGGCGGGGGGCTCCAAGAGACCCAGTACTTC. Protein product: CSAREGGGLQETQYF.

The genes are TRBV15 and TRBJ2-5; tentatively, D is TRBD1 (6 bases). Germline V lookup: CDR1 LNHNV, CDR2 YYDKDF (reference sequence). The CDR3 spans 16 residues. Trimming cost V 0 bases and J 8 bases, with 19 bases left between them. The CDR3 spells CATSRDRQGLHGTQYF. The CDR3 DNA is TGTGCCACCAGCAGAGATAGGCAGGGGCTACACGGAACCCAGTACTTC.

This rearrangement joins TRBV5-1 to TRBJ1-4; perhaps TRBD1 as D (6 bases). This CDR3 has 16 residues. The germline V gene encodes CDR1 SGHRS and CDR2 YFSETQ. With 0 bases removed from V and 6 bases from J, the gap between germline ends came to 15 bases. CDR3 bases: TGCGCCAGCAGCTTGGCCAAGGGGGGCGCGGATGAAAAACTGTTTTTT. This gives the protein CASSLAKGGADEKLFF.

The chain employs TRBV2 and TRBJ2-7, with TRBD2 matching over 16 bases. Germline values: CDR1 SNHLY, CDR2 FYNNEI. This CDR3 contains 21 residues. Trimming cost V 6 bases and J 0 bases; bases outside gene matches: 17. The CDR3 reads CASRGLAGGTSLEGLSYEQYF. The CDR3 bases are TGTGCCAGCAGGGGACTAGCGGGAGGGACTAGCCTAGAGGGACTCTCCTACGAGCAGTACTTC.